This T cell receptor (beta chain) appears in the sequencing data of a study of blood T cell repertoires in COVID-19. Whole-study context: Some COVID-19 samples were acute and others convalescent; all came from the United States, Italy and Spain. Sources were T cells, B-cell-depleted T cells, or PBMCs; the material itself was cDNA or gDNA.

The trim removed 3 bases at V and 2 bases at J, leaving 9 bases unmatched. In germline, CDR1 is SGHAT, CDR2 FQNNGV. This CDR3 spans 18 amino acids. In the authors' methods: Cell counts per sample came from amplifying reference gene primers. Profiled with immunoSEQ multiplex PCR; TCRdb holds only in-frame clones, not every one. The V and J calls and clone size come from that table; D and trimming were worked out from the DNA. The table lists 90,000 to 110,000 clones, approximately 80% of them singletons. Material for sequencing was peripheral blood. This clonotype was sampled from a woman aged 70-85 years with acute or convalescent COVID-19. V and J are TRBV11-2 and TRBJ2-2, with 10 positions matching TRBD2. The CDR3 DNA reads as TGTGCCAGCAGCTTTCCCGAACTAGCGGGATTCAACACCGGGGAGCTGTTTTTT. Its translation: CASSFPELAGFNTGELFF.